This T cell receptor beta chain was observed in a study of T-cell reconstitution after alpha-beta-depleted transplantation in children. The CDR3 runs 15 residues. Trimming took off 0 bases at V and 6 bases at J, with 16 bases between the two ends. Germline V gene sequence: CDR1 DFQATT, CDR2 SNEGSKA (reference sequence). Researchers prepared the TCRbeta library using unique molecular identifiers, the study reports. MiXCR, applied by TCRdb to the PCR reads, yields one record per CDR3 protein. The table lists hundreds of thousands of distinct CDR3 sequences, around a sixth of them singletons. This clonotype was found many times.

The sample consisted of PBMCs from the stem cell graft donor, taken from the stem cell graft. The chain is built from TRBV20-1 and TRBJ2-3, with D tentatively TRBD1 or TRBD2 (6 bases each). This receptor was obtained from a human donor who donated a stem cell graft to a child with acute myeloid leukemia. The CDR3 loop reads CSARDIGGRTDTQYF. CDR3 DNA: TGCAGTGCTAGAGATATCGGGGGCCGGACGGATACGCAGTATTTT.